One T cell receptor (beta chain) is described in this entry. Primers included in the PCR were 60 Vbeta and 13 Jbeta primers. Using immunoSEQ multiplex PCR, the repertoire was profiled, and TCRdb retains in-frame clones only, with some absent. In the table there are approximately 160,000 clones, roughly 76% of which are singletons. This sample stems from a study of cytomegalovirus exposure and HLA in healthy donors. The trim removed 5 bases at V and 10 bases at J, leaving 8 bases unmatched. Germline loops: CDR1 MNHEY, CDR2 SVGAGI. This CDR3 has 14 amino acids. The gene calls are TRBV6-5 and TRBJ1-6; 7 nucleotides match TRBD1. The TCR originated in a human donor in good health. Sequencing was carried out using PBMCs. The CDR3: CASSGTVPRSPLHF. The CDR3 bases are TGTGCCAGCAGTGGGACAGTCCCGCGGTCACCCCTCCACTTT.